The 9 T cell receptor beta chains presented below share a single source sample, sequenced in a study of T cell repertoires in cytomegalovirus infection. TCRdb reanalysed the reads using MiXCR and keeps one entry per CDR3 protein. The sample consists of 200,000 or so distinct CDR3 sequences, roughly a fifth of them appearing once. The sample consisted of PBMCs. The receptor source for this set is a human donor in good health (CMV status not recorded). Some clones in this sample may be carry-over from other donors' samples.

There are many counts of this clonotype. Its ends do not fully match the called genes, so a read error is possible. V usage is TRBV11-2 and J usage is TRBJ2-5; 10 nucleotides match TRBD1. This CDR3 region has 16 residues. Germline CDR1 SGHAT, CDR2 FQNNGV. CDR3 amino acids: CASTLEADRGRETQYF. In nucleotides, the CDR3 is TGTGCCAGCACCTTAGAGGCAGACAGGGGGCGGGAGACCCAGTACTTC.

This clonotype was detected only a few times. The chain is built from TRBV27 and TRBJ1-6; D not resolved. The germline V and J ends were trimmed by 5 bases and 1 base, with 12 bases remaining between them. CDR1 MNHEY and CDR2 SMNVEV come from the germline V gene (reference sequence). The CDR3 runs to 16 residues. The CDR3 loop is CASSTDPVSYNSPLHF. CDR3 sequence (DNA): TGTGCCAGCAGTACCGATCCAGTGTCCTATAATTCACCCCTCCACTTT.

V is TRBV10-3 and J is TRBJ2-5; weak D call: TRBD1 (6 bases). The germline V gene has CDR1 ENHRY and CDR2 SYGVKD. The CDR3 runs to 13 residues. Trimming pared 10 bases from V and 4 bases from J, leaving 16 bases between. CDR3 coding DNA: TGTGCCACCCGCAGGGGATTTGGAGAGACCCAGTACTTC. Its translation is CATRRGFGETQYF.

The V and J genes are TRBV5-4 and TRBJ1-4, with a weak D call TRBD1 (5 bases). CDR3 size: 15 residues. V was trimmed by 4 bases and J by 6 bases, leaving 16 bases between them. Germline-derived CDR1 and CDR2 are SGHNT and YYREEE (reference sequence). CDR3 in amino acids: CASSPGTSWDEKLFF. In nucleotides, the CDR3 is TGTGCCAGCAGCCCCGGGACCTCCTGGGATGAAAAACTGTTTTTT.

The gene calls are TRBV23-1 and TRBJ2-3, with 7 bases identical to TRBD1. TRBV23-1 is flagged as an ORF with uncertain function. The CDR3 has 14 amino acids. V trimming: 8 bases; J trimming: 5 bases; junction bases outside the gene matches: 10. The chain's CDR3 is CASFRDSPGDTQYF. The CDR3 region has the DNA TGCGCCAGCTTCCGGGACAGCCCCGGAGATACGCAGTATTTT.

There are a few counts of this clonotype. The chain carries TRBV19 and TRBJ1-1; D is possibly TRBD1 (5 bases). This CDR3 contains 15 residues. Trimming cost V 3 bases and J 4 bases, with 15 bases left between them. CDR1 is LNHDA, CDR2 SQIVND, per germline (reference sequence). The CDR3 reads CASSMGRRGLTEAFF. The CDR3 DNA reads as TGTGCCAGTAGTATGGGACGGCGCGGGCTCACTGAAGCTTTCTTT.

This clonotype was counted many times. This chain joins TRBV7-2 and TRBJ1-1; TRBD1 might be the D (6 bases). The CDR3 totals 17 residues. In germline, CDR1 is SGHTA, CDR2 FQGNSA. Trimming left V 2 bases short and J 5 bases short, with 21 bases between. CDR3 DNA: TGTGCCAGCAGCTTAATAAAACAGGGCCTAGGGGGGACTGAAGCTTTCTTT. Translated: CASSLIKQGLGGTEAFF.

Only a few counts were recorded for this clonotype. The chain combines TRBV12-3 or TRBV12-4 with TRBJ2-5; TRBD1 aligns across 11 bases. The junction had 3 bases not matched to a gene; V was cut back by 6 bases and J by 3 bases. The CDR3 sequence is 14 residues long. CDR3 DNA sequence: TGTGCCAGCAGGGACAGGGGGCGGAAAGAGACCCAGTACTTC. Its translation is CASRDRGRKETQYF.

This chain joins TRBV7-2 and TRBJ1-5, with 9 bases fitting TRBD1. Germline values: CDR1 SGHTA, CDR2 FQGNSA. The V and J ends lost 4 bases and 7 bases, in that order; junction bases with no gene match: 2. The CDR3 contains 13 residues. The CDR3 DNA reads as TGTGCCAGCAGCTCGGACAGGGGCCAGCCCCAGCATTTT. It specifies CASSSDRGQPQHF.